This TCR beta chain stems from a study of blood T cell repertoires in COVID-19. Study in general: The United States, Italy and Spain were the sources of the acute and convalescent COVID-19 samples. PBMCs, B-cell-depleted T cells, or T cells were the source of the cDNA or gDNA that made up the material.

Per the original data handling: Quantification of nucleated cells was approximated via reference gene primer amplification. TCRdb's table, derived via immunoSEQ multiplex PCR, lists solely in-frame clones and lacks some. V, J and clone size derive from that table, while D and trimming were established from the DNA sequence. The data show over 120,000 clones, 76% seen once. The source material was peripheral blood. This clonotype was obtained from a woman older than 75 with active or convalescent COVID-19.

The CDR3 nucleotides read TGTGCCAGCAACAGACGGACAGGGGCGGGCACCGGGGAGCTGTTTTTT. Its translation: CASNRRTGAGTGELFF. V usage is TRBV11-2 and J usage is TRBJ2-2; TRBD1 matches at 9 bases. V trimming: 7 bases; J trimming: 4 bases; junction bases outside the gene matches: 10. This CDR3 has 16 amino acids. Germline V gene data show CDR1 as SGHAT and CDR2 as FQNNGV.